This TCR beta chain was captured in a study of blood T cell repertoires in COVID-19. Study-level information: Nucleic acid was either cDNA or gDNA, and it came from T cells, B-cell-depleted T cells, or PBMCs.

This CDR3 has 18 residues. Germline lookup yields CDR1 LGHDT and CDR2 YNNKEL (reference sequence). Losses at the gene ends were 4 bases for V and 0 bases for J; bases not matched to a gene: 9. Under the authors' procedure: By means of reference gene primer amplification, nucleated cell counts were estimated. The table came from immunoSEQ multiplex PCR; TCRdb's copy has only in-frame clones and leaves some out. V, J and clone size were drawn from that table, and D and trimming were deduced from the DNA. In the table there are some 64,000 clones, around 80% of which are singletons. The receptor comes from a woman older than 75 with active or convalescent COVID-19. What was sequenced was peripheral blood. The rearrangement links TRBV3-1 (or the pseudogene TRBV3-2) to TRBJ2-3; 11 nucleotides agree with TRBD2. The CDR3 spells CASSRRLAGSSSTDTQYF. In DNA form, the CDR3 reads TGTGCCAGCAGCCGGAGACTAGCGGGGTCCTCTAGCACAGATACGCAGTATTTT.